A selection of T cell receptor beta chains follows, all from one sample in a study of beta chain features in type 1 diabetes. Profiled with immunoSEQ multiplex PCR; TCRdb holds only in-frame clones, not every one. The table records hundreds of thousands of clones, around a sixth of them present only once. The sample taken for sequencing was naive CD4+ T cells from blood. The origin of the receptors is a man aged 18 to 29 in good health. Both conserved end residues are part of each CDR3. A D gene is named only where the DNA matches it firmly. Clone sizes are given selectively: once, few, many, or a class where the clone is expanded.

clone_size	v_call	d_call	j_call	cdr3_aa	cdr3_nt
few	TRBV7-2	NA	TRBJ2-1	CASSLDRSSYNEQFF	TGTGCCAGCAGCTTAGACAGAAGCTCCTACAATGAGCAGTTCTTC
few	TRBV11-2	TRBD1	TRBJ2-1	CASSSGRGRGDEQFF	TGTGCCAGCAGCTCGGGCAGGGGGCGCGGAGATGAGCAGTTCTTC
NA	TRBV4-1	TRBD2	TRBJ2-1	CASSQLVRVRGLAGPRFF	TGCGCCAGCAGCCAACTGGTTAGGGTTCGCGGACTAGCGGGACCGCGGTTCTTC
few	TRBV7-8	TRBD1	TRBJ1-5	CASSLTGLNQPQHF	TGTGCCAGCAGCTTGACAGGGTTGAATCAGCCCCAGCATTTT
NA	TRBV28	TRBD2	TRBJ2-3	CASSLAGDTQYF	TGTGCCAGCAGTCTAGCGGGAGATACGCAGTATTTT
NA	TRBV30	NA	TRBJ1-5	CAWSVSQSNQPQHF	TGTGCCTGGAGTGTATCACAGAGCAATCAGCCCCAGCATTTT
NA	TRBV13	NA	TRBJ1-1	CASSPRGADTEAFF	TGTGCCAGCAGTCCTAGGGGCGCGGACACTGAAGCTTTCTTT
NA	TRBV5-4	NA	TRBJ1-1	CATSTDGLEAFF	TGTGCCACTTCTACGGACGGCCTTGAAGCTTTCTTT
few	TRBV4-1	TRBD1	TRBJ1-4	CASSHGRTGSNEKLFF	TGCGCCAGCAGCCACGGTCGGACAGGATCTAATGAAAAACTGTTTTTT
few	TRBV28	NA	TRBJ2-1	CASSMISMWGPRLNEQFF	TGTGCCAGCAGTATGATCTCCATGTGGGGACCCCGCCTCAATGAGCAGTTCTTC
few	TRBV28	NA	TRBJ2-3	CASSFSLSILVPDTQYF	TGTGCCAGCAGTTTCTCTCTGTCCATCTTAGTCCCCGATACGCAGTATTTT
NA	TRBV10-3	TRBD1	TRBJ1-1	CAISETGVSRAFF	TGTGCCATCAGTGAGACAGGGGTCAGTAGAGCTTTCTTT
NA	TRBV7-9	NA	TRBJ2-7	CASSPTSYEQYF	TGTGCCAGCAGCCCCACCTCCTACGAGCAGTACTTC
few	TRBV7-9	NA	TRBJ1-1	CASSLKRTVNTEAFF	TGTGCCAGCAGCTTAAAGAGGACGGTGAACACTGAAGCTTTCTTT
few	TRBV7-9	TRBD1	TRBJ2-7	CASSLTSGTDLSEQYF	TGTGCCAGCAGCTTAACTTCCGGGACAGATCTTAGCGAGCAGTACTTC